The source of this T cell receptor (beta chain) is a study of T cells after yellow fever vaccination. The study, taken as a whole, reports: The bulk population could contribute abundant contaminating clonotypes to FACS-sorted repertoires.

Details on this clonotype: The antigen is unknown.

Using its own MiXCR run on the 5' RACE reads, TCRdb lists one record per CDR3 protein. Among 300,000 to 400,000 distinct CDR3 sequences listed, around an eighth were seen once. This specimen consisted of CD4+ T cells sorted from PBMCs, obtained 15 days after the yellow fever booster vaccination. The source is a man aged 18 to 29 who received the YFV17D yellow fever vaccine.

The CDR3 nucleotides are TGTGCCAGCAGTGCTGAGGACAGGGTTGGTTCACCCCTCCACTTT. This codes for CASSAEDRVGSPLHF. The chain recombines TRBV2 with TRBJ1-6, with 8 bases identical to TRBD1. The CDR3 is made up of 15 amino acids. The V gene's germline CDR1 is SNHLY and CDR2 FYNNEI. The V and J ends lost 4 bases and 9 bases, in that order; junction bases with no gene match: 8.